The 22 T cell receptor beta chains given below trace back to one sample, sequenced in a study of a mutant IDH1 vaccine in newly diagnosed glioma. Measured with immunoSEQ multiplex PCR; TCRdb has only the in-frame clones, and not every one. This table holds tens of thousands of clones, approximately 80% found once. Time point in this sample: week 47, end of study. Each vaccine dose was 300 ug of mutant IDH1 20-mer peptide, with topical imiquimod. These receptors' targets are unknown. The material was PBMCs, obtained from a glioma patient whose treatment included an IDH1 peptide vaccine. The receptors derive from a man between 18 and 29 years old with glioma. Some clones in this sample may be carry-over from other donors' samples.

The chain is built from TRBV15 and TRBJ1-5, with no clear D. This CDR3 comprises 13 residues. The V end was cut by 5 bases, the J end by 0 bases, with 5 bases between. Germline assignment: CDR1 LNHNV and CDR2 YYDKDF (reference sequence). The CDR3 nucleotides are TGTGCCACCAGCGGTTATAGCAATCAGCCCCAGCATTTT. Translation: CATSGYSNQPQHF.

The J gene is TRBJ2-1, the V gene TRBV9; a possible D gene is TRBD2 (6 bases). V was clipped by 7 bases and J by 1 base, with 12 bases between them. Germline CDR1 and CDR2: SGDLS and YYNGEE. This CDR3 has 14 amino acids. The DNA for the CDR3 is TGTGCCAGCTCGAGGGGAGGATCCTACAATGAGCAGTTCTTC. Protein product: CASSRGGSYNEQFF.

The chain has TRBV9 and TRBJ2-7; D ambiguous. The germline CDR1 and CDR2 sequences are SGDLS and YYNGEE. The germline V and J ends were trimmed by 4 bases and 5 bases, with 13 bases remaining between them. CDR3 length: 13 amino acids. The CDR3 is CASSLTPGNEQYF. DNA for the CDR3: TGTGCCAGCAGCCTCACTCCCGGAAACGAGCAGTACTTC.

The rearrangement joins TRBV18 to TRBJ2-3; D remains ambiguous. The CDR3 runs 11 residues. The germline V gene encodes CDR1 KGHSH and CDR2 LQKENI. Trimming left V 4 bases short and J 1 base short, with 0 bases between. The CDR3 coding sequence is TGTGCCAGCTCACGCACAGATACGCAGTATTTT. Protein: CASSRTDTQYF. The full variable domain, its missing parts supplied by reference TRBV18 and TRBJ2-3, is NAGVMQNPRHLVRRRGQEARLRCSPMKGHSHVYWYRQLPEEGLKFMVYLQKENIIDESGMPKERFSAEFPKEGPSILRIQQVVRGDSAAYFCASSRTDTQYFGPGTRLTVL.

This chain uses TRBV5-4 with TRBJ1-2; D unresolved. From germline, CDR1 is SGHNT and CDR2 YYREEE (reference sequence). Trimming shortened V by 4 bases and J by 5 bases, and 18 bases separated the two germline ends. CDR3 length equals 15 residues. CDR3 DNA sequence: TGTGCCAGCAGCCCCCAATCCTCACTATGGTATGGCTACACCTTC. Translating it yields CASSPQSSLWYGYTF.

This clone turned up a few times. The DNA of the CDR3 is TGTGCCAGCAGTTTATGGGCCACCGGGGAGAAGAACACTGAAGCTTTCTTT. This gives the protein CASSLWATGEKNTEAFF. The chain joins TRBV27 to TRBJ1-1; D remains ambiguous. CDR3 length: 17 residues. Germline CDR1 MNHEY, CDR2 SMNVEV (reference sequence). V lost 1 base and J lost 1, with 16 bases in between.

This clone was detected once. The V call is TRBV6-6, the J call TRBJ2-2; 8 bases agree with TRBD2. In germline, CDR1 is MNHNY, CDR2 SVGAGI (reference sequence). V trimming: 7 bases; J trimming: 5 bases; junction bases outside the gene matches: 12. CDR3 length: 16 residues. The DNA for the CDR3 is TGTGCCAGCACCCACGGGGGGGGCAGGGCGACCGGGGAGCTGTTTTTT. It is translated as CASTHGGGRATGELFF.

The genes are TRBV6-6 and TRBJ1-1, with 7 bases matching TRBD1. With V trimmed by 4 bases and J by 5 bases, 7 bases remained unmatched. CDR1 is MNHNY and CDR2 is SVGAGI in the germline V gene (reference sequence). The CDR3 is made up of 14 amino acids. This CDR3 is CASSSARGGTEAFF. The CDR3 DNA follows: TGTGCCAGCAGTTCCGCCAGGGGGGGTACTGAAGCTTTCTTT.

The chain recombines TRBV19 with TRBJ2-1; 11 bases map to TRBD2. The germline V gene has CDR1 LNHDA and CDR2 SQIVND (reference sequence). V was clipped by 3 bases and J by 0 bases; unmatched bases: 4. CDR3 size: 17 residues. Here the CDR3 DNA reads TGTGCCAGTAGTATGACTAGCGGGGTTAGCTCCTACAATGAGCAGTTCTTC. Protein: CASSMTSGVSSYNEQFF.

This chain connects TRBV13 to TRBJ2-3; D gene unclear. Germline lookup yields CDR1 PRHDT and CDR2 FYEKMQ (reference sequence). This CDR3 spans 12 amino acids. Between the trimmed V and J ends, which lost 5 bases and 12 bases, there was a span of 15 bases. The chain's CDR3 is CASSRQLGSQYF. The CDR3, as DNA: TGTGCCAGCAGCCGACAATTAGGATCACAGTATTTT.

On this clone: This sample also contains other DNA sequences that code for the same CDR3. The rearrangement joins TRBV6-6 to TRBJ1-1; perhaps TRBD1 as D (5 bases). The germline gives CDR1 MNHNY, CDR2 SVGAGI (reference sequence). There are 13 residues in the CDR3. V was shortened by 0 bases and J by 5 bases, with 7 bases between the two germline ends. CDR3 sequence: CASSYSGGTEAFF. CDR3 nucleotides: TGTGCCAGCAGTTACTCGGGGGGAACTGAAGCTTTCTTT.

The chain couples TRBV2 to TRBJ2-1; 7 nucleotides line up with TRBD2. The CDR3 runs 15 residues. J lost 0 bases, V lost 6 bases, and 5 bases had no gene match. The germline V gene has CDR1 SNHLY and CDR2 FYNNEI. The CDR3 reads CASRIAGSSYNEQFF. The CDR3 coding sequence is TGTGCCAGCAGGATAGCGGGCAGCTCCTACAATGAGCAGTTCTTC.

In its sample, this clone was seen once. The chain links TRBV6-6 to TRBJ1-5, with D unclear. This CDR3 region has 13 residues. Germline CDR1 MNHNY, CDR2 SVGAGI (reference sequence). V gave up 7 bases and J gave up 2 bases, with 9 bases separating them. The DNA for the CDR3 is TGTGCCAGCACCTCTTGGGGCAATCAGCCCCAGCATTTT. As protein: CASTSWGNQPQHF.

V is TRBV4-3 and J is TRBJ1-2; no clear D. The ends were cut back, 0 bases at V and 2 bases at J, with 16 bases in the middle. Germline V lookup: CDR1 LGHNA, CDR2 YSLEER. CDR3 length equals 17 residues. CDR3 residues: CASSQDIGRKNNYGYTF. CDR3 sequence (DNA): TGCGCCAGCAGCCAAGATATAGGGCGAAAAAACAACTATGGCTACACCTTC.

The chain is built from TRBV7-9 and TRBJ2-6; 9 bases agree with TRBD1. Trimming cost V 3 bases and J 0 bases; bases outside gene matches: 3. CDR3 size: 17 residues. CDR1 SEHNR and CDR2 FQNEAQ come from the germline V gene (reference sequence). CDR3 sequence: CASSLGQGSSGANVLTF. The CDR3 DNA sequence: TGTGCCAGCAGCTTGGGACAGGGAAGCTCTGGGGCCAACGTCCTGACTTTC.

The chain employs TRBV5-4 and TRBJ2-2; TRBD2 aligns across 10 bases. This CDR3 contains 16 residues. Germline values: CDR1 SGHNT, CDR2 YYREEE (reference sequence). V gave up 0 bases and J gave up 10 bases; unmatched junction bases: 9. In nucleotides, the CDR3 is TGTGCCAGCAGCTTGGTTGGTAGCGGGGGGCCCCTGGAGCTGTTTTTT. Encoded protein: CASSLVGSGGPLELFF.

This chain uses TRBV25-1 with TRBJ1-2; D might be TRBD1 (6 bases). Germline values: CDR1 MGHDK, CDR2 SYGVNS. The CDR3 runs to 14 residues. Trimming shortened V by 5 bases and J by 7 bases, and 17 bases separated the two germline ends. Here the CDR3 DNA reads TGTGCCAGCAGTCAGCCCGAGGGGGGATTTGGCTACACCTTC. This translates into CASSQPEGGFGYTF.

The gene calls are TRBV23-1 and TRBJ1-2; 9 bases agree with TRBD1. TRBV23-1 is noted as an ORF with a role that remains uncertain. The V and J ends lost 3 bases and 0 bases, in that order; junction bases with no gene match: 5. CDR3 length: 16 residues. CDR3 region: CASSHTGGSTNYGYTF. The DNA of the CDR3 is TGCGCCAGCAGTCACACAGGGGGCTCCACTAACTATGGCTACACCTTC.

This clone has more than one count but fewer than ten. The genes are TRBV9 and TRBJ1-1; perhaps TRBD1 as D (6 bases). CDR1 is SGDLS, CDR2 YYNGEE, per germline. This CDR3 spans 16 amino acids. V was trimmed by 0 bases and J by 3 bases, leaving 15 bases between them. The CDR3 coding sequence is TGTGCCAGCAGCGTAGAAGCAGGGGTGAGGGACACTGAAGCTTTCTTT. This translates into CASSVEAGVRDTEAFF.

This clone has a handful of counts. This rearrangement joins TRBV29-1 to TRBJ1-1; 8 nucleotides match TRBD1. CDR3 length: 13 residues. The V gene end was trimmed by 6 bases and the J gene end by 1 base; junction bases not matched to a gene: 4. The germline CDR1 and CDR2 sequences are SQVTM and ANQGSEA. CDR3 amino acids: CSVATGANTEAFF. CDR3 sequence (DNA): TGCAGCGTAGCGACAGGGGCGAACACTGAAGCTTTCTTT.

The gene calls are TRBV7-9 and TRBJ2-7, with TRBD1 matching over 8 bases. The J segment lost 1 base and the V segment lost 1 base, leaving 0 bases of the junction unmatched. Germline lookup yields CDR1 SEHNR and CDR2 FQNEAQ (reference sequence). The CDR3 runs to 14 residues. CDR3 nucleotide sequence: TGTGCCAGCAGCTTAGGGACAGGGTCCTACGAGCAGTACTTC. This translates into CASSLGTGSYEQYF.

The rearrangement links TRBV5-6 to TRBJ2-7, with a possible D match to TRBD2 (6 bases). Germline CDR1 reads SGHDT; CDR2 reads YYEEEE. V lost 2 bases and J lost 3, with 9 bases in between. This CDR3 is 13 amino acids long. The CDR3 sequence is CASSFRGYYEQYF. The CDR3 coding sequence is TGTGCCAGCAGCTTCCGGGGGTACTACGAGCAGTACTTC.